Listed below are T cell receptor beta chains from one sample, sequenced in a study of CXCR3-negative and CXCR3-positive naive CD8 T cells. TCRdb re-called the 5' RACE reads, yielding one record per CDR3 amino acid sequence without DNA. This repertoire includes roughly 120,000 distinct CDR3 sequences. Specimen: naive CXCR3+ CD8+ T cells from blood. The receptor set was obtained from a human donor in good health. Some clones in this sample may be carry-over from other donors' samples. CDR3s include the opening cysteine and the closing phenylalanine or tryptophan.

>TRBJ2-7|TRBV19
CASSIGENEQYF
>TRBJ2-5|TRBV15
CATSRDDSGGTQETQYF
>TRBJ2-7|TRBV5-4
CASSLDAGWDEQYF
>TRBJ2-7|TRBV29-1
CSVDTGAASYEQYF
>TRBJ1-5|TRBV19
CASSWTSNQPQHF
>TRBJ2-1|TRBV7-9
CASSLSGGLADDNEQFF
>TRBJ2-7|TRBV6-2/TRBV6-3
CASSTPAAYEQYF
>TRBJ2-7|TRBV7-9
CASSSPGQGYEQYF
>TRBJ2-4|TRBV28
CASSSQQGLLAKNIQYF
>TRBJ1-4|TRBV29-1
CSVLLAATGIGEKLFF
>TRBJ2-7|TRBV30
CAWSPLGGSYEQYF
>TRBJ1-1|TRBV6-2/TRBV6-3
CASRPPGAEAFF
>TRBJ2-7|TRBV11-2
CASSLVSLRDEQYF
>TRBJ2-7|TRBV6-6
CASSLPDGYEQYF
>TRBJ2-7|TRBV9
CASSVALGLLDEQYF
>TRBJ2-7|TRBV29-1
CSASGIHYEQYF
>TRBJ2-7|TRBV7-8
CASSLGLADSYEQYF
>TRBJ2-7|TRBV4-3
CASSQDRGQGIREQYF
>TRBJ2-1|TRBV27
CASSFSGQGRRGPEQFF